The clone carrying this TCR beta chain was counted only a few times. Its antigen is not identified. The data are from a study of post-analysis software for immune sequencing data. The TCR beta cDNA libraries contained unique molecular identifiers. Starting from around 1 to 10 million T cells, the study yielded about 500,000 cDNA molecules. MiXCR, run by TCRdb on the PCR reads, gives a single entry per CDR3 protein. The sample consists of 170,000 or so distinct CDR3 sequences, about 30% of them appearing once. Study-level results: Controls' normalized Chao1 diversity significantly exceeded that of multiple sclerosis patients. Comparison of patients with controls showed 5 or 6 TRBV segments more frequent in patients, TRBV5-6, TRBV5-1 and TRBV20-1 among them. Under F measure analysis, samples from one preparation batch co-clustered strongly.

The CDR3 is made up of 12 amino acids. Germline lookup yields CDR1 SEHNR and CDR2 FQNEAQ (reference sequence). This clonotype was sampled from a girl aged 10-17 years with multiple sclerosis. V usage is TRBV7-9 and J usage is TRBJ1-1; D ambiguous. The sample taken for sequencing was blood. The DNA of the CDR3 is TGTGCTGGCGGAAAGAAGAACACTGAAGCTTTCTTT. Translation gives CAGGKKNTEAFF.